These 2 T cell receptor beta chains came from one sample sequenced in a study of cytomegalovirus exposure and HLA in healthy donors. The PCR employed 60 Vbeta primers together with 13 Jbeta primers. The data were produced by immunoSEQ multiplex PCR, yet TCRdb's version contains in-frame clones alone and is incomplete. The sample contains around 180,000 clones, roughly 80% of which appear only once. Sequences were obtained from PBMCs. These receptor sequences come from a woman aged 25 to 39 in good health and CMV-seropositive.

This clone was counted between two and nine times. The chain uses TRBV7-2 and TRBJ1-2; D uncertain. CDR3 length: 13 residues. Germline assignment: CDR1 SGHTA and CDR2 FQGNSA. Trimming removed 2 bases at V and 4 bases at J, with 8 bases between. The CDR3 region has the DNA TGTGCCAGCAGCTTACCGAGAGTCTATGGCTACACCTTC. It specifies CASSLPRVYGYTF.

This chain connects TRBV29-1 to TRBJ1-2; 9 bases map to TRBD1. V lost 0 bases to trimming and J lost 2 bases; unmatched junction nucleotides: 10. This CDR3 has 17 residues. CDR1 and CDR2 from the germline V gene are SQVTM and ANQGSEA. Written as DNA, the CDR3 is TGCAGCGTTGAAGATAGACTAACCGGGACAGGGAACTATGGCTACACCTTC. Encoded protein: CSVEDRLTGTGNYGYTF.